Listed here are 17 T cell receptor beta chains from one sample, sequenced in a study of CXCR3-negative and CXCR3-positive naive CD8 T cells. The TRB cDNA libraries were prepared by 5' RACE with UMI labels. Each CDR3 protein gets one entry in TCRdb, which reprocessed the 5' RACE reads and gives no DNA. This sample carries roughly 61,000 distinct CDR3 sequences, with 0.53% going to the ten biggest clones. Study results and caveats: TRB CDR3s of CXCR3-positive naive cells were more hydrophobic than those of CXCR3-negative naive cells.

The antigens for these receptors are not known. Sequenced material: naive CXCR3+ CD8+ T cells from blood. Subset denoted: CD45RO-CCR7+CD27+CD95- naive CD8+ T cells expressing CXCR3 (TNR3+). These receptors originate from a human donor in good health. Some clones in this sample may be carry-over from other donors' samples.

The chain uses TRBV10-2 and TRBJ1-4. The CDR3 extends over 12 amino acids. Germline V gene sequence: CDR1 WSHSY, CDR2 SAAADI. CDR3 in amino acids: CTSGDGNEKLFF.

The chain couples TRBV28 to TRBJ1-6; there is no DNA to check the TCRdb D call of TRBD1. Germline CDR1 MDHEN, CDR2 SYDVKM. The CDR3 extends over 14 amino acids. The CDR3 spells CASLWAVGNSPLHF.

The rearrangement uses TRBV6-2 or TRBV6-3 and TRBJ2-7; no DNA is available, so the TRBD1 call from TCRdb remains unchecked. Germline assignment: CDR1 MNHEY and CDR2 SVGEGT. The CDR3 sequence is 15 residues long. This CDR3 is CASNIWGTDFYEQYF.

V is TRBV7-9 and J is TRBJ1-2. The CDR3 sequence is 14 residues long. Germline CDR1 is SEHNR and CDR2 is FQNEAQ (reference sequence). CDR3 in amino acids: CASSFTAETKGYTF.

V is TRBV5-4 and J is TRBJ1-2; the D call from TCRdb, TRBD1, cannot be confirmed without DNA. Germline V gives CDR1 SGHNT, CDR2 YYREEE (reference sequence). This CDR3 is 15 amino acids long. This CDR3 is CASSLEALNRVGYTF. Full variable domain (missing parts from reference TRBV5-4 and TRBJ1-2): ETGVTQSPTHLIKTRGQQVTLRCSSQSGHNTVSWYQQALGQGPQFIFQYYREEENGRGNFPPRFSGLQFPNYSSELNVNALELDDSALYLCASSLEALNRVGYTFGSGTRLTVV.

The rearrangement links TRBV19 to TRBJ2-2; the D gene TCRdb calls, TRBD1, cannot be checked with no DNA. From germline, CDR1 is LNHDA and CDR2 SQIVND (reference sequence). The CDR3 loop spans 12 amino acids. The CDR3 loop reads CASSAQGRELFF.

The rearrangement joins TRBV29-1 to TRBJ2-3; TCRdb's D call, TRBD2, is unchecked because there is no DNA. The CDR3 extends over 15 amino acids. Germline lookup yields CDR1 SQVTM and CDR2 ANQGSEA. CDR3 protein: CSVEDWSGHTDTQYF.

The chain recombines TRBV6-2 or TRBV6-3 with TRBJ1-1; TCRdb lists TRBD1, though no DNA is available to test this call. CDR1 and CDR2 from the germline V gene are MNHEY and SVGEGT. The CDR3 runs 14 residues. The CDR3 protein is CASSWGSQGTEAFF.

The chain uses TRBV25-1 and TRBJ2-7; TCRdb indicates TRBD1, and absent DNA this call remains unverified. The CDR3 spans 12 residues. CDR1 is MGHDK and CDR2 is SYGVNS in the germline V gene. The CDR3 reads CASSELQAEQYF.

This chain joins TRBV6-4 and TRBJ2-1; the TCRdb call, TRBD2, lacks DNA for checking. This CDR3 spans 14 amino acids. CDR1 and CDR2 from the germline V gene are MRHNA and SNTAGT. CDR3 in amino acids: CASSGGGANNEQFF.

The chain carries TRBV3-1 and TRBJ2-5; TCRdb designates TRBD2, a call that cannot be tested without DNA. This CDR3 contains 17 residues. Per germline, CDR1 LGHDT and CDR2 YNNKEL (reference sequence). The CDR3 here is CASSQDRAVKGQETQYF.

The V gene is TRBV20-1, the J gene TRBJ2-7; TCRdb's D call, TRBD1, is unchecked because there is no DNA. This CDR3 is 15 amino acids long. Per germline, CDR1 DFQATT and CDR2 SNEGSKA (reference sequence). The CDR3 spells CSASGSSGTSYEQYF.

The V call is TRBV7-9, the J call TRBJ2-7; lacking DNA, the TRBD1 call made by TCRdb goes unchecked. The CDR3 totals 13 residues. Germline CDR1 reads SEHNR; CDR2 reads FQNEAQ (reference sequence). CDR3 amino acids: CASSPPQSYEQYF.

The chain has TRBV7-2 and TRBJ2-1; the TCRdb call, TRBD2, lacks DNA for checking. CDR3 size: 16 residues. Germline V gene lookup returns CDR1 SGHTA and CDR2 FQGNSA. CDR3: CASSLEGGGAVNEQFF.

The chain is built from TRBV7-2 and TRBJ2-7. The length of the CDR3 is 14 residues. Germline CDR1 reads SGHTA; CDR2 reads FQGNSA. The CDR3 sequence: CASSHFQQAYELYF.

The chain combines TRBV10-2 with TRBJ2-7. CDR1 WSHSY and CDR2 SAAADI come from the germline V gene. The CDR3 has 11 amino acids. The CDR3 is CASSDVGEQYF.

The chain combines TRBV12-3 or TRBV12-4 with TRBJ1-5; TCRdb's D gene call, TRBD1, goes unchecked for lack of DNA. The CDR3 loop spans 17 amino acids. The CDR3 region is CASSLPRTEKSNQPQHF.